Here is one TCR beta chain with its context. What it binds is unknown. The entry originates in a study of CD8 T cells in ankylosing spondylitis. Findings of the study overall: Typical of ankylosing spondylitis blood, it appeared, was a TCR beta motif of several highly homologous variants. Clones linked to disease were reported to show significant enrichment in matched ankylosing spondylitis synovial fluid. Disease-associated clonotypes exhibited CD8+ identity and were relatively infrequent in peripheral blood.

CDR1 is LGHDT, CDR2 YNNKEL, per germline (reference sequence). The CDR3 is 16 residues long. Trimming removed 4 bases from V and 7 bases from J, with 20 bases in between. Quantitative molecular-barcoded 5'-RACE generated the TCR beta libraries. A single record per CDR3 protein comes from TCRdb applying MiXCR to the 5' RACE reads. This table holds 150,000 to 200,000 distinct CDR3 sequences, over 10% found once. The TCR comes from a female donor with ankylosing spondylitis or in good health (not recorded which). The V gene is TRBV3-1, the J gene TRBJ2-1, with a weak D call TRBD1 (5 bases). Material for sequencing was blood, either unsorted or a sorted T cell fraction (not recorded which). CDR3 amino acids: CASSLLGQTTRNEQFF. The CDR3 DNA reads TGTGCCAGCAGCCTCCTCGGACAAACGACAAGAAATGAGCAGTTCTTC.